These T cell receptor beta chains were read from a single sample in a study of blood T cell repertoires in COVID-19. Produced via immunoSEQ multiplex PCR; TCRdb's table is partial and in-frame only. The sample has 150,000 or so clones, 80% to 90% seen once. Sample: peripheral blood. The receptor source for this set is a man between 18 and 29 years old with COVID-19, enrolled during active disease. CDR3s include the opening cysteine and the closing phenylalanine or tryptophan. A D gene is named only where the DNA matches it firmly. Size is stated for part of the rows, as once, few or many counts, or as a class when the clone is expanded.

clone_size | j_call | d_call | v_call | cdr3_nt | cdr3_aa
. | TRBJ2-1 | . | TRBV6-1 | TGTGCCAGCAGTGAAGTGGGGGGGCCCTACAATGAGCAGTTCTTC | CASSEVGGPYNEQFF
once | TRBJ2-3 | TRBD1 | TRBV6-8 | TGTGCCAGCAGTTACCCGAGTCAACAGGGGACCACAGATACGCAGTATTTT | CASSYPSQQGTTDTQYF
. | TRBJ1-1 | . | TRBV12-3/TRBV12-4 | TGTGCCAGCAGGGACCCGGGACTAAAAGCTTTCTTT | CASRDPGLKAFF
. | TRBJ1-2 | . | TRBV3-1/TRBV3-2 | TGTGCCAGCAGCCAAGATGTGACAGGCGTGGGGTATGGCTACACCTTC | CASSQDVTGVGYGYTF
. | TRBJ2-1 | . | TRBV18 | TGTGCCAGCTCACCGCGGGACCCACGAGATGAGCAGTTCTTC | CASSPRDPRDEQFF
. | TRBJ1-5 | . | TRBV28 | TGTGCCAGCAAAACAGGACATCAGCCCCAGCATTTT | CASKTGHQPQHF
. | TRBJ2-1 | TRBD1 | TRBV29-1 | TGCAGCGTTGTACAGGGGGTATCGGGGTTCTTC | CSVVQGVSGFF
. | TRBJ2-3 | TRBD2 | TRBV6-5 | TGTGCCAGCAAACCGGGACTAGGCACAGATACGCAGTATTTT | CASKPGLGTDTQYF
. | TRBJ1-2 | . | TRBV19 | TGTGCCAGTAGTATAGATCAGGACTATGGCTACACCTTC | CASSIDQDYGYTF
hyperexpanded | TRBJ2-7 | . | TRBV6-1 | TGTGCCAGCAGTGATTCAGGGCACGAGCTACTAAGATACGAGCAGTACTTC | CASSDSGHELLRYEQYF
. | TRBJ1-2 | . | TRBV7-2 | TGTGCCAGCAGCTTAGTCCTAGTGGGGCGCGGCTACACCTTC | CASSLVLVGRGYTF
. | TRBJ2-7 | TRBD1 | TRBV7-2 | TGTGCCAGCAGCTTAAGGGGGACAGGGGGCGAAGAGCAGTACTTC | CASSLRGTGGEEQYF
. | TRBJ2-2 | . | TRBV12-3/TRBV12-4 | TGTGCCAGCAGTTTACGGGTTACCGGGGAGCTGTTTTTT | CASSLRVTGELFF
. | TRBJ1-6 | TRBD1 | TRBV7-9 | TGTGCCAGCAGCCTGACAGGGGGCAGGTCACCCCTCCACTTT | CASSLTGGRSPLHF
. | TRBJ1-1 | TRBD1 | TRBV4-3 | TGCGCCAGCAGCCAACCAGGGGGCTTGGGCACTGAAGCTTTCTTT | CASSQPGGLGTEAFF
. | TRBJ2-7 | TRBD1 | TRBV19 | TGTGCCAGTAGTATCGACAGGGTGGGCGAGCAGTACTTC | CASSIDRVGEQYF
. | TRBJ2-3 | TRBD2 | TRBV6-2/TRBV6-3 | TGTGCCAGCAGTTGGACTAGCGGGGCCGGCACAGATACGCAGTATTTT | CASSWTSGAGTDTQYF
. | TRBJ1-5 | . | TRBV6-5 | TGTGCCAGCAGTTACCAGAGCAATCAGCCCCAGCATTTT | CASSYQSNQPQHF
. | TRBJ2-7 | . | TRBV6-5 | TGTGCCAGCAGTTTGGCGCAGGACTCCTACGAGCAGTACTTC | CASSLAQDSYEQYF
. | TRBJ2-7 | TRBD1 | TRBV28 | TGTGCCAGCCGATGGACAGGGAGGTACGAGCAGTACTTC | CASRWTGRYEQYF
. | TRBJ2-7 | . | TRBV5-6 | TGTGCCAGCAGTTTTATGGACGGACAGATCTCCTACGAGCAGTACTTC | CASSFMDGQISYEQYF
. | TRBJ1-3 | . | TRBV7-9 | TGTGCCAGCAGCTTCGGAGGGGCTGGAAACACCATATATTTT | CASSFGGAGNTIYF
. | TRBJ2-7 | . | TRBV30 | TGTGCCTGGAGTGCCCTTCTGGACGGAGGTTCCTACGAGCAGTACTTC | CAWSALLDGGSYEQYF
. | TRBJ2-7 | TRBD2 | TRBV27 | TGTGCCAGCAGTTCGTCTTTGGGCCAGCGGGAGTACGAGCAGTACTTC | CASSSSLGQREYEQYF
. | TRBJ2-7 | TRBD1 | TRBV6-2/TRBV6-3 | TGTGCCAGCAGACCTGACAGGGGAGCCTACGAGCAGTACTTC | CASRPDRGAYEQYF
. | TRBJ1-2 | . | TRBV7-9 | TGTGCCAGCAGCTTACGTGAAACAGGGATAGAGGGTGGCTACACCTTC | CASSLRETGIEGGYTF
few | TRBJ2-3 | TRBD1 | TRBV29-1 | TGCAGCGTTGAACTTGGACAGGGTTTGGTCACAGATACGCAGTATTTT | CSVELGQGLVTDTQYF
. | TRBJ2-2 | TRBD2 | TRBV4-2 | TGTGCCAGCAGCCAAGACGGGGGGTACGGGGAGCTGTTTTTT | CASSQDGGYGELFF
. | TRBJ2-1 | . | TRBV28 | TGTGCCAGCTCCGGTGAGCCCGTAGAGCAGTTCTTC | CASSGEPVEQFF
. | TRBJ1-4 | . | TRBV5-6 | TGTGCCAGCAGCTTGCGGGGGGCTACAACTAATGAAAAACTGTTTTTT | CASSLRGATTNEKLFF
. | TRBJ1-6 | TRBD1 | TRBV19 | TGTGCCAGTAGTTCAGGGGGCCCGGATTCACCCCTCCACTTT | CASSSGGPDSPLHF
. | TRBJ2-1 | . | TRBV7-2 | TGTGCCAGCAGCTTAGAGGGGCAGATTTACAATGAGCAGTTCTTC | CASSLEGQIYNEQFF
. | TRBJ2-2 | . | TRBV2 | TGTGCCAGCAGTGGAGGGTTGGCTATCACCGGGGAGCTGTTTTTT | CASSGGLAITGELFF
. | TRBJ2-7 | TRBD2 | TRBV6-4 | TGTGCCAGCAGTGAGTTGGTAGCGGGAGGGCCTTCCCACGAGCAGTACTTC | CASSELVAGGPSHEQYF
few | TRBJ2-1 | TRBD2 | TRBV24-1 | TGTGCCACCAGTGACTTTAGCGGGGGCCAGTCGGAGCAGTTCTTC | CATSDFSGGQSEQFF
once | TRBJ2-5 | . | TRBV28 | TGTGCCAGCAGTCCTCCCGGGGAGGCTTGGGAGACCCAGTACTTC | CASSPPGEAWETQYF
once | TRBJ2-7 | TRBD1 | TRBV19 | TGTGCCAGTCGGACAGGGGGCGCGGGCGAGCAGTACTTC | CASRTGGAGEQYF
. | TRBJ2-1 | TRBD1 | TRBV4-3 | TGCGCCAGCAGCCTCCGGGACAGGGCCTACAATGAGCAGTTCTTC | CASSLRDRAYNEQFF
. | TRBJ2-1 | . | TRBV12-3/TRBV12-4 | TGTGCCAGCAATGGCGGCTACAATGAGCAGTTCTTC | CASNGGYNEQFF
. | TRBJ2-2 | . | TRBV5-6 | TGTGCCAGCAGCTTCCCCTCGAACACCGGGGAGCTGTTTTTT | CASSFPSNTGELFF
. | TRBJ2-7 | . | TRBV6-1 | TGTGCCAGCAGTGAAGCTGGTAGAGACGAGCAGTACTTC | CASSEAGRDEQYF
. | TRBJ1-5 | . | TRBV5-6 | TGTGCCAGCAGCTTGGCAGAACAGCCCCAGCATTTT | CASSLAEQPQHF
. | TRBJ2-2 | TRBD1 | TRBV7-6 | TGTGCCAGCAGCTCCGCAGGGGGTGCCGGGGAGCTGTTTTTT | CASSSAGGAGELFF
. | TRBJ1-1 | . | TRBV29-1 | TGCAGCGTTGATGGTACGGGGAACACTGAAGCTTTCTTT | CSVDGTGNTEAFF
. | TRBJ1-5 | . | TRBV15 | TGTGCCACCAGCAGCCAACAGAGGGGGATCAATCAGCCCCAGCATTTT | CATSSQQRGINQPQHF
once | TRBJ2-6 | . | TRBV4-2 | TGTGCCAGCAGCCAAGATTACTCTGGGGCCAACGTCCTGACTTTC | CASSQDYSGANVLTF
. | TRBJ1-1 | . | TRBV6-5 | TGTGCCAGCAGTTCAGGGTGGGCTGAAGCTTTCTTT | CASSSGWAEAFF